This T cell receptor (beta chain) was sequenced in a study of blood T cell repertoires in COVID-19. Study details: The United States, Italy and Spain provided the acute and convalescent COVID-19 samples.

CDR3 size: 13 residues. CDR1 and CDR2 from the germline V gene are SEHNR and FQNEAQ (reference sequence). Trimming stripped 6 bases from V and 3 bases from J, with 8 bases between. Study processing details: For nucleated cells, counts were estimated from reference gene primer amplification. Profiling relied on immunoSEQ multiplex PCR, and the TCRdb table lists in-frame clones only, not all of them. V and J calls and clone size come straight from that table; D and trimming were deduced from the DNA. The sample holds approximately 470,000 clones, roughly 87% seen once. The V gene is TRBV7-9, the J gene TRBJ1-4, with D unclear. The sequencing sample was made of PBMCs or T cells enriched from blood (not recorded which). The sequence derives from a woman aged 18-30 years who had recovered from COVID-19. CDR3 sequence: CASSLNPNEKLFF. The CDR3 DNA reads as TGTGCCAGCAGTCTTAATCCTAATGAAAAACTGTTTTTT.